Listed below are T cell receptor beta chains from one sample, sequenced in a study of T cell repertoires in ileal Crohn's disease. Here immunoSEQ multiplex PCR was the method, and the copy in TCRdb shows in-frame clones only, minus some. The sample includes some 27,000 clones, just under 80% seen only once; the top ten take under 20%. The sequenced sample consisted of ileal tissue. These receptors were taken from an adult with Crohn's disease. Both conserved end residues are part of each CDR3. A D gene is named only where the DNA matches it firmly.

d_call	v_call	cdr3_aa
.	TRBV7-3	CASRKTANSYEQYF
TRBD1	TRBV30	CAWYNRGQDEAFF
TRBD2	TRBV5-1	CASSLWAGADNEQFF
TRBD2	TRBV9	CASSVASTGGQVIQYF
TRBD1	TRBV7-8	CASSLGGGTGEQETQYF
TRBD1	TRBV18	CASSPTQGLNEKLFF
.	TRBV4-1	CASSQDRGKEGYTF
TRBD1	TRBV6-1	CASSFRDSLNSPLHF
TRBD1	TRBV5-1	CASSGTGIGIYGYTF
TRBD2	TRBV5-1	CASSLLAGGSIPYNEQFF
TRBD2	TRBV7-2	CASSWINRLAGGFGETQYF
.	TRBV5-6	CASSLAGVDNSPLHF
TRBD2	TRBV27	CASSFASGRAGREQYF
TRBD2	TRBV5-1	CASSRTSGMYEQYF
.	TRBV18	CASSPIAETTDTQYF
TRBD2	TRBV7-9	CASSLAGTSWYEQYF
.	TRBV27	CASSLFPIFCPPREAFF
TRBD2	TRBV4-1	CASSQGNLAGRYNEQFF
.	TRBV29-1	CSVGGIWLSDGYTF
TRBD2	TRBV6-1	CASSVGRGSYEQYF
TRBD2	TRBV5-6	CASSNWGGRQETQYF
TRBD1	TRBV7-2	CASSLFGGQAYEQYF
.	TRBV12-5	CASGLGSAPEQFF
.	TRBV6-5	CASRPEAWLADTQYF
.	TRBV30	CAWRQDHQETQYF
TRBD1	TRBV5-4	CASSLDRAAWGYTF
TRBD1	TRBV18	CASSSSRTGGNEQYF
.	TRBV10-3	CAISETLNYGYTF
.	TRBV6-1	CASTEPRGEGYTF
TRBD1	TRBV27	CASSSTGTVSYEQYF
.	TRBV29-1	CSVEVFGDTAPYGYTF
.	TRBV28	CASSPTRAYTGELFF
.	TRBV2	CASRISDYDNEQFF
.	TRBV2	CASVRGGAQETQYF
.	TRBV13	CASSITGTSGKKLFF
TRBD2	TRBV30	CAWNSGLAGGDEQFF
TRBD1	TRBV6-4	CASSADRGYGYTF
.	TRBV2	CASTFTGTSLEQYF
TRBD1	TRBV2	CASSLDRAGEAFF
.	TRBV4-2	CASSQELLAHYGYTF
TRBD2	TRBV5-4	CASGGVPGDTQYF
.	TRBV7-2	CASSSIQGGNQPQHF
TRBD1	TRBV14	CASSPTGGAGGHPRF
.	TRBV10-3	CAISESGRAYEQYF
.	TRBV5-8	CASRGGSNPFNEKLFF
.	TRBV15	CATSRAARAPDTQYF
TRBD1	TRBV4-1	CASSHYGTGDYNEQFF
TRBD1	TRBV5-1	CASSMTGVGYTF